The next 30 T cell receptor beta chains were all read from a single sample in a study of early stage breast cancer tumors. Here immunoSEQ multiplex PCR was the method, and the copy in TCRdb shows in-frame clones only, minus some. The table shows nearly 25,000 clones, with roughly two thirds occurring only once. What was sequenced was breast tumor tissue. Every receptor here comes from a person between 55 and 69 years old with breast cancer.

At least ten counts were recorded for this clone. V is TRBV5-4 and J is TRBJ2-7; 8 bases align to TRBD2. Germline CDR1 and CDR2: SGHNT and YYREEE (reference sequence). The CDR3 sequence is 15 residues long. V lost 0 bases and J lost 3; bases outside the gene matches: 5. In nucleotides, the CDR3 is TGTGCCAGCAGCTTGGGCCTAGCGGGCCTCTACGAGCAGTACTTC. Protein product: CASSLGLAGLYEQYF.

This clone occurred a few times. The chain links TRBV30 to TRBJ1-2, with no clear D. Germline V lookup: CDR1 GTSNPN, CDR2 SVGIG (reference sequence). The ends were cut back, 1 base at V and 8 bases at J, with 11 bases in the middle. The CDR3 contains 12 residues. CDR3 loop: CAWSGLVGGYTF. DNA for the CDR3: TGTGCCTGGAGTGGTCTAGTTGGGGGCTACACCTTC.

This clone was counted between two and nine times. The chain combines TRBV30 with TRBJ2-1; possible D gene TRBD1, 6 bases. V lost 4 bases and J lost 2, with 12 bases in between. CDR1 and CDR2 from the germline V gene are GTSNPN and SVGIG (reference sequence). The CDR3 consists of 14 residues. The CDR3 nucleotides read TGTGCCTGGAAAGCAGGGGTCCCCTACAATGAGCAGTTCTTC. It codes for CAWKAGVPYNEQFF.

The chain joins TRBV6-5 to TRBJ2-2, with 10 nucleotides matching TRBD2. This CDR3 comprises 14 residues. The germline CDR1 and CDR2 sequences are MNHEY and SVGAGI. V dropped 8 bases and J dropped 6; count of bases not matched to a gene: 6. The CDR3 spells CASATGTSAGELFF. CDR3 nucleotides: TGTGCCAGCGCGACCGGGACTAGCGCCGGGGAGCTGTTTTTT.

The CDR3 coding sequence is TGTGCCACCGAGGGCGACCACTACGAGCAGTACTTC. Its translation is CATEGDHYEQYF. The chain has TRBV11-1 and TRBJ2-7, with a weak D call TRBD2 (5 bases). V lost 10 bases to trimming and J lost 3 bases, with 13 bases between them. The CDR3 has 12 amino acids. Per germline, CDR1 SGHAT and CDR2 FQDESV (reference sequence).

This clone was detected only once. The gene calls are TRBV4-3 and TRBJ2-1; 11 bases are a match to TRBD2. The ends lost 1 base at V and 6 bases at J; junction bases unmatched: 5. From germline, CDR1 is LGHNA and CDR2 YSLEER. The CDR3 consists of 16 residues. This CDR3 reads CASSQAGTSGPNEQFF. Here the CDR3 DNA reads TGCGCCAGCAGCCAAGCGGGGACTAGCGGTCCCAATGAGCAGTTCTTC.

This chain links TRBV29-1 with TRBJ1-1, with a possible D match to TRBD1 (6 bases). V shed 6 bases and J shed 1 base, with 15 bases lying between them. Germline lookup yields CDR1 SQVTM and CDR2 ANQGSEA. The CDR3 contains 14 residues. As DNA, the CDR3 is TGCAGCGTCCTCTCAAGGGGGGGGAACACTGAAGCTTTCTTT. As protein: CSVLSRGGNTEAFF.

This clone has only a few counts. The chain couples TRBV9 to TRBJ1-5, with a possible D match to TRBD1 (6 bases). V was trimmed by 4 bases and J by 4 bases, leaving 15 bases between them. CDR1 SGDLS and CDR2 YYNGEE come from the germline V gene. CDR3 length: 15 amino acids. The CDR3 spells CASSLRYRVNQPQHF. The CDR3 region has the DNA TGTGCCAGCAGCCTGCGATACAGGGTAAATCAGCCCCAGCATTTT. The full variable domain, with the rest looked up from reference TRBV9 and TRBJ1-5, is DSGVTQTPKHLITATGQRVTLRCSPRSGDLSVYWYQQSLDQGLQFLIQYYNGEERAKGNILERFSAQQFPDLHSELNLSSLELGDSALYFCASSLRYRVNQPQHFGDGTRLSIL.

The CDR3 nucleotides are TGCGCCAGCAGCCAAGATGATTCCCGTAGGGTGGGAGGCGTCCAAGAGACCCAGTACTTC. This sequence encodes CASSQDDSRRVGGVQETQYF. This chain joins TRBV4-3 and TRBJ2-5; D is possibly TRBD2 (6 bases). The CDR3 consists of 20 residues. Germline lookup yields CDR1 LGHNA and CDR2 YSLEER. The ends were cut back, 0 bases at V and 1 base at J, with 24 bases in the middle.

The rearrangement joins TRBV19 to TRBJ2-5; 9 bases map to TRBD2. The CDR3 has 15 amino acids. The germline CDR1 and CDR2 sequences are LNHDA and SQIVND (reference sequence). Trimming cost V 4 bases and J 2 bases; bases outside gene matches: 5. The CDR3, as DNA: TGTGCCAGTAGTACGAGAACTAGCGGGCAAGAGACCCAGTACTTC. Residues: CASSTRTSGQETQYF.

The chain is built from TRBV5-6 and TRBJ2-3; 8 bases agree with TRBD2. The CDR3 consists of 15 residues. Germline CDR1 SGHDT, CDR2 YYEEEE. Trimming at V came to 3 bases and at J to 4 bases, leaving 7 bases not matched to a gene. CDR3 sequence reads: CASSSTRRGADTQYF. The CDR3 DNA is TGTGCCAGCAGCTCAACTAGGCGGGGGGCAGATACGCAGTATTTT.

The gene calls are TRBV30 and TRBJ2-2; 8 nucleotides match TRBD1. The germline CDR1 and CDR2 sequences are GTSNPN and SVGIG (reference sequence). The CDR3 totals 18 residues. V shed 4 bases and J 1 base; nucleotides not matched to a gene: 14. Here the CDR3 DNA reads TGTGCCTGGAATCAATTGGGGCAGGGGGCAAAGAACACCGGGGAGCTGTTTTTT. Translating gives CAWNQLGQGAKNTGELFF. The entire variable domain, with the rest obtained from reference TRBV30 and TRBJ2-2, is as follows: SQTIHQWPATLVQPVGSPLSLECTVEGTSNPNLYWYRQAAGRGLQLLFYSVGIGQISSEVPQNLSASRPQDRQFILSSKKLLLSDSGFYLCAWNQLGQGAKNTGELFFGEGSRLTVL.

The chain joins TRBV28 to TRBJ1-1; D uncertain. V lost 5 bases to trimming and J lost 4 bases, with 8 bases between them. Germline V gene data show CDR1 as MDHEN and CDR2 as SYDVKM. The CDR3 consists of 12 residues. This CDR3 is CASSRGFTEAFF. The CDR3 coding sequence is TGTGCCAGCAGTCGAGGGTTCACTGAAGCTTTCTTT.

V usage is TRBV5-4 and J usage is TRBJ2-1; a weak D match, TRBD1 (6 bases). The CDR3 loop spans 15 amino acids. V lost 4 bases and J 7 bases, leaving 18 bases between the germline ends. Germline V CDR1 and CDR2: SGHNT, YYREEE (reference sequence). CDR3 bases: TGTGCCAGCAGCGTCCGGGACACCATAGGGAATGAGCAGTTCTTC. Amino acid sequence: CASSVRDTIGNEQFF.

The chain links TRBV19 to TRBJ2-3; 12 bases map to TRBD2. J gave up 3 bases and V 10 bases, and 5 bases lay outside the gene matches. Per the germline V gene, CDR1 is LNHDA and CDR2 is SQIVND (reference sequence). There are 14 residues in the CDR3. The CDR3 region has the DNA TGTGCCACCTCAACTAGCGGGAGGACAGATACGCAGTATTTT. As protein: CATSTSGRTDTQYF.

The rearrangement joins TRBV6-1 to TRBJ1-5; D is possibly TRBD1 (5 bases). The CDR3 runs to 14 residues. Trimming pared 3 bases from V and 5 bases from J, leaving 11 bases between. Germline V lookup: CDR1 MNHNS, CDR2 SASEGT. CDR3 coding DNA: TGTGCCAGCAGTGAGGGGGGAGGCGATCAGCCCCAGCATTTT. This encodes CASSEGGGDQPQHF.

The chain has TRBV7-9 and TRBJ1-1, with TRBD1 identical over 7 bases. Trimming at V came to 4 bases and at J to 6 bases, leaving 8 bases not matched to a gene. Germline loops: CDR1 SEHNR, CDR2 FQNEAQ (reference sequence). This CDR3 region has 14 residues. The CDR3 DNA sequence: TGTGCCAGCAGCTGGGACAGCGAGGGCGCTGAAGCTTTCTTT. It specifies CASSWDSEGAEAFF.

This clone was counted between two and nine times. The chain recombines TRBV28 with TRBJ1-5; possible D gene TRBD1, 5 bases. Germline CDR1 and CDR2: MDHEN and SYDVKM. V was clipped by 3 bases and J by 7 bases, with 16 bases between them. The CDR3 has 15 amino acids. The CDR3 DNA reads as TGTGCCAGCAGTTTTAAATGGAGGGGTACCCAGCCCCAGCATTTT. It translates to CASSFKWRGTQPQHF.

This clone was counted only a few times. V usage is TRBV18 and J usage is TRBJ2-7; 9 nucleotides match TRBD1. The CDR3 has 15 residues. Trimming removed 4 bases from V and 2 bases from J; junction bases left unmatched: 6. From germline, CDR1 is KGHSH and CDR2 LQKENI. DNA of the CDR3: TGTGCCAGCTCACACCCCCGGGACAGGGCCTACGAGCAGTACTTC. It encodes CASSHPRDRAYEQYF.

The chain is built from TRBV11-2 and TRBJ2-6; possibly TRBD1 for D (6 bases). Deletions cut 1 base from V and 4 bases from J, with 14 bases between. Germline lookup yields CDR1 SGHAT and CDR2 FQNNGV. This CDR3 spans 17 amino acids. CDR3 in amino acids: CASSLGLTGSGANVLTF. DNA of the CDR3: TGTGCCAGCAGCTTAGGGCTAACAGGGAGCGGGGCCAACGTCCTGACTTTC. Full variable domain (rest looked up from reference TRBV11-2 and TRBJ2-6): EAGVAQSPRYKIIEKRQSVAFWCNPISGHATLYWYQQILGQGPKLLIQFQNNGVVDDSQLPKDRFSAERLKGVDSTLKIQPAKLEDSAVYLCASSLGLTGSGANVLTFGAGSRLTVL.

The chain recombines TRBV29-1 with TRBJ2-7; tentative D call: TRBD2 (5 bases). The CDR3 totals 11 residues. The germline V gene encodes CDR1 SQVTM and CDR2 ANQGSEA. The ends were cut back, 0 bases at V and 5 bases at J, with 5 bases in the middle. The DNA of the CDR3 is TGCAGCGTTGAAGAGAGGGACGAGCAGTACTTC. Translated, it gives CSVEERDEQYF.

The gene calls are TRBV10-3 and TRBJ1-1; a weak D match, TRBD1 (6 bases). Germline lookup yields CDR1 ENHRY and CDR2 SYGVKD. Trimming stripped 5 bases from V and 0 bases from J, with 16 bases between. This CDR3 is built from 16 residues. For the CDR3, the DNA is TGTGCCATCAGTCGTGAGGGGGTCGGGATGAACACTGAAGCTTTCTTT. Residues: CAISREGVGMNTEAFF.

The chain joins TRBV5-8 to TRBJ2-5, with a tentative D call TRBD1 (8 bases). The CDR3 sequence is 16 residues long. Trimming shortened V by 4 bases and J by 4 bases, and 20 bases separated the two germline ends. CDR1 and CDR2 from the germline V gene are SGHTS and YDEGEE. CDR3 bases: TGTGCCAGCAGCCCCAGGGGGCGGGAGTCAGGAGAGACCCAGTACTTC. Protein sequence: CASSPRGRESGETQYF.

CDR3 loop: CASSQDLQGAGGYTF. CDR3 DNA: TGTGCCAGCAGCCAAGATCTGCAGGGGGCAGGGGGCTACACCTTC. The chain recombines TRBV4-2 with TRBJ1-2; the match to TRBD1 covers 8 bases. Germline V gene sequence: CDR1 LGHNA, CDR2 YNFKEQ. The CDR3 spans 15 residues. The V and J ends lost 0 bases and 8 bases, in that order; junction bases with no gene match: 8.

V and J are TRBV7-6 and TRBJ1-1; D is unresolved. This CDR3 has 13 residues. V was trimmed by 4 bases and J by 0 bases, leaving 6 bases between them. Germline V gene data show CDR1 as SGHVS and CDR2 as FNYEAQ. The DNA for the CDR3 is TGTGCCAGCAGCTCAATGTTGAACACTGAAGCTTTCTTT. This translates into CASSSMLNTEAFF.

This clone was recorded only once. The gene calls are TRBV6-5 and TRBJ2-7; 7 bases line up with TRBD1. Per germline, CDR1 MNHEY and CDR2 SVGAGI. The CDR3 sequence is 14 residues long. The J segment lost 3 bases and the V segment lost 6 bases, leaving 8 bases of the junction unmatched. The CDR3 nucleotides read TGTGCCAGCAGCCGAAACCGGGACAGCTACGAGCAGTACTTC. Translation gives CASSRNRDSYEQYF.

This rearrangement joins TRBV27 to TRBJ2-7, with D perhaps matching TRBD2 (10 bases). V was shortened by 3 bases and J by 7 bases, with 19 bases between the two germline ends. The CDR3 extends over 15 amino acids. Germline V gives CDR1 MNHEY, CDR2 SMNVEV (reference sequence). CDR3 nucleotides: TGTGCCAGCAGTTTCCAAACTAGCGGGACAGGGGAGCAGTACTTC. It yields the protein CASSFQTSGTGEQYF.

J is TRBJ1-2 and V is TRBV9; unclear D gene. V was cut by 0 bases and J by 7 bases, with 10 bases left in between. Germline CDR1 SGDLS, CDR2 YYNGEE. The CDR3 extends over 13 amino acids. CDR3 region: CASSVGTFAGYTF. The CDR3 nucleotides are TGTGCCAGCAGCGTAGGGACTTTTGCTGGCTACACCTTC. The variable domain in full, with the rest retrieved from reference TRBV9 and TRBJ1-2, is DSGVTQTPKHLITATGQRVTLRCSPRSGDLSVYWYQQSLDQGLQFLIQYYNGEERAKGNILERFSAQQFPDLHSELNLSSLELGDSALYFCASSVGTFAGYTFGSGTRLTVV.

This sequence joins TRBV28 and TRBJ2-1, with 9 bases lining up with TRBD2. V shed 3 bases, J shed 7 bases, and the junction held 7 bases outside the gene matches. Germline V gives CDR1 MDHEN, CDR2 SYDVKM. This CDR3 spans 15 amino acids. CDR3: CASSLGTSKGNEQFF. As DNA, the CDR3 is TGTGCCAGCAGTTTGGGGACTAGCAAGGGGAATGAGCAGTTCTTC.

This chain uses TRBV5-1 with TRBJ1-5; possible D gene TRBD1, 6 bases. This CDR3 comprises 15 residues. Trimming cost V 0 bases and J 4 bases, with 11 bases left between them. Germline CDR1 is SGHRS and CDR2 is YFSETQ. CDR3 loop: CASSLDAGDNQPQHF. The CDR3 DNA is TGCGCCAGCAGCTTGGACGCAGGGGATAATCAGCCCCAGCATTTT.